A selection of T cell receptor beta chains follows, all from one sample in a study of blood T cell repertoires in COVID-19. TCRdb's copy holds only in-frame clones and misses some; the assay was immunoSEQ multiplex PCR. The sample includes roughly 250,000 clones, roughly 90% of them seen just once. Sequenced sample: PBMCs or T cells enriched from blood (not recorded which). Source of these receptors: a woman aged 30 to 39 with acute COVID-19. CDR3s include the opening cysteine and the closing phenylalanine or tryptophan. A D gene is named only where the DNA matches it firmly. Size is stated for part of the rows, as once, few or many counts, or as a class when the clone is expanded.

TRBV7-8	few	.	TRBJ1-6	13	CASSSRGGSPLHF	TGTGCCAGCAGCTCGAGAGGCGGTTCACCCCTCCACTTT
TRBV6-2/TRBV6-3	.	.	TRBJ2-2	18	CASSHLGIRGPNTGELFF	TGTGCCAGCAGTCACCTAGGAATTAGAGGGCCGAACACCGGGGAGCTGTTTTTT
TRBV4-1	.	.	TRBJ1-1	15	CASSQGRQRNTEAFF	TGCGCCAGCAGCCAAGGTCGTCAGCGGAACACTGAAGCTTTCTTT
TRBV28	.	.	TRBJ2-1	12	CASSLSYNEQFF	TGTGCCAGCAGTTTGTCTTACAATGAGCAGTTCTTC
TRBV6-5	.	TRBD1	TRBJ2-4	14	CASRDTGEKNIQYF	TGTGCCAGCAGGGATACAGGGGAGAAAAACATTCAGTACTTC
TRBV2	.	TRBD1	TRBJ1-1	13	CATRGRGLTEAFF	TGTGCCACTCGGGGCAGGGGGCTCACTGAAGCTTTCTTT
TRBV14	.	TRBD1	TRBJ2-1	11	CFMTGGNEGFF	TGTTTTATGACAGGGGGCAATGAGGGGTTCTTC
TRBV7-2	.	.	TRBJ1-1	15	CASSPHQDRNTEAFF	TGTGCCAGCAGCCCACACCAGGACAGGAACACTGAAGCTTTCTTT
TRBV5-8	.	.	TRBJ1-5	12	CASSHRGQPQHF	TGTGCCAGCAGTCATAGGGGCCAGCCCCAGCATTTT
TRBV6-5	.	TRBD1	TRBJ1-4	14	CASSQGASNEKLFF	TGTGCCAGCAGCCAGGGGGCGTCTAATGAAAAACTGTTTTTT
TRBV7-2	.	TRBD2	TRBJ2-3	17	CASSETGTSDPTDTQYF	TGTGCCAGCAGCGAGACCGGGACTAGCGACCCCACAGATACGCAGTATTTT
TRBV18	.	TRBD2	TRBJ2-3	15	CASSQGLAGTDTQYF	TGTGCCAGCTCACAGGGACTAGCGGGCACAGATACGCAGTATTTT
TRBV12-3/TRBV12-4	.	.	TRBJ1-1	13	CASSLEENTEAFF	TGTGCCAGCAGTTTGGAGGAGAACACTGAAGCTTTCTTT
TRBV6-5	.	.	TRBJ2-7	14	CASSAGQSFYEQYF	TGTGCCAGCAGCGCGGGACAGTCTTTCTACGAGCAGTACTTC
TRBV5-5	.	.	TRBJ1-4	13	CASSLGGEGKLFF	TGTGCCAGCAGCTTGGGGGGCGAAGGAAAACTGTTTTTT
TRBV28	.	TRBD2	TRBJ2-7	14	CASSLLSGSYEQYF	TGTGCCAGCAGTTTACTTAGCGGGTCCTACGAGCAGTACTTC
TRBV11-2	.	.	TRBJ1-3	17	CASSSHIGGGTGNTIYF	TGTGCCAGCAGCTCACACATCGGGGGGGGAACTGGAAACACCATATATTTT
TRBV3-1/TRBV3-2	.	.	TRBJ2-3	13	CASSQAGADTQYF	TGTGCCAGCAGCCAAGCGGGAGCAGATACGCAGTATTTT
TRBV28	.	TRBD2	TRBJ2-6	15	CASSAGGSGANVLTF	TGTGCCAGCAGCGCGGGAGGGTCTGGGGCCAACGTCCTGACTTTC
TRBV7-3	.	TRBD2	TRBJ2-3	16	CASTERLAGGPDTQYF	TGTGCCAGCACCGAGCGGCTAGCGGGAGGTCCGGATACGCAGTATTTT
TRBV24-1	.	.	TRBJ2-5	13	CATSGSVVETQYF	TGTGCCACCAGTGGTTCGGTGGTTGAGACCCAGTACTTC
TRBV5-4	.	.	TRBJ1-6	16	CASSLGERPDNSPLHF	TGTGCCAGCAGCTTGGGTGAGAGGCCTGATAATTCACCCCTCCACTTT
TRBV19	.	TRBD1	TRBJ1-6	15	CASDEQGVANSPLHF	TGTGCCAGCGATGAACAGGGGGTCGCTAATTCACCCCTCCACTTT
TRBV27	.	.	TRBJ2-7	14	CASSSRDFSYEQYF	TGTGCCAGCAGTTCGAGGGATTTCTCCTACGAGCAGTACTTC
TRBV3-1/TRBV3-2	.	.	TRBJ1-4	13	CASSQANNEKLFF	TGTGCCAGCAGCCAAGCCAATAATGAAAAACTGTTTTTT
TRBV28	once	TRBD2	TRBJ2-3	15	CASCPSGGEGDTQYF	TGTGCCAGCTGTCCTAGCGGGGGAGAAGGGGATACGCAGTATTTT
TRBV19	.	.	TRBJ1-5	17	CASSLYGGERGNQPQHF	TGTGCCAGTAGTCTTTACGGCGGGGAGCGAGGCAATCAGCCCCAGCATTTT
TRBV7-9	.	.	TRBJ1-1	15	CASSLWAGSDTEAFF	TGTGCCAGCAGCTTATGGGCAGGGTCGGACACTGAAGCTTTCTTT
TRBV27	.	TRBD1	TRBJ2-2	16	CASRLTGGLVTGELFF	TGTGCCAGCAGGCTGACAGGGGGCTTGGTCACCGGGGAGCTGTTTTTT
TRBV9	.	.	TRBJ2-2	15	CASSVGTPGTGELFF	TGTGCCAGCAGCGTAGGGACACCAGGGACCGGGGAGCTGTTTTTT
TRBV2	.	.	TRBJ2-1	21	CASSEGVGDLGLWDIYNEQFF	TGTGCCAGCAGTGAGGGTGTCGGTGATTTGGGGCTTTGGGATATCTACAATGAGCAGTTCTTC
TRBV5-1	.	.	TRBJ2-3	13	CASRVSGTDTQYF	TGCGCCAGCAGAGTTAGCGGCACAGATACGCAGTATTTT
TRBV30	.	TRBD1	TRBJ1-3	15	CAWSGDRAGGNTIYF	TGTGCCTGGAGTGGGGACAGGGCGGGAGGAAACACCATATATTTT
TRBV3-1/TRBV3-2	.	.	TRBJ1-2	17	CASSHQDQDLPIKGYTF	TGTGCCAGCAGCCACCAAGATCAGGACTTACCTATCAAGGGCTACACCTTC
TRBV28	.	TRBD1	TRBJ1-4	13	CASSRQGREKLFF	TGTGCCAGCAGTAGACAGGGCCGGGAAAAACTGTTTTTT
TRBV28	.	.	TRBJ1-2	14	CASTPRVANYGYTF	TGTGCCAGCACCCCCAGGGTAGCTAACTATGGCTACACCTTC
TRBV12-3/TRBV12-4	.	.	TRBJ1-5	13	CASSLRTVQPQHF	TGTGCCAGCAGTTTACGTACGGTCCAGCCCCAGCATTTT
TRBV5-1	.	TRBD1	TRBJ1-1	15	CASSLAAGGVTEAFF	TGCGCCAGCAGCTTGGCGGCAGGGGGTGTGACTGAAGCTTTCTTT
TRBV5-1	.	TRBD1	TRBJ1-6	14	CASSRDSPNSPLHF	TGCGCCAGCAGCCGGGACAGCCCAAACTCACCCCTCCACTTT
TRBV28	.	.	TRBJ1-5	13	CASRSRSFEPQHF	TGTGCCAGCAGGAGCAGGTCTTTTGAGCCCCAGCATTTT
TRBV5-4	.	.	TRBJ2-7	14	CASSRQELGYEQYF	TGTGCCAGCAGCAGACAGGAGCTCGGCTACGAGCAGTACTTC
TRBV10-2	.	TRBD1	TRBJ1-2	14	CASSGGQGVIGYTF	TGCGCCAGCAGTGGAGGACAGGGGGTCATTGGCTACACCTTC
TRBV5-1	once	TRBD1	TRBJ2-7	14	CASSWDRVSYEQYF	TGCGCCAGCAGCTGGGACAGGGTCTCCTACGAGCAGTACTTC